This TCR beta chain was sequenced in a study of T-cell reconstitution after alpha-beta-depleted transplantation in children. This sample's TCRbeta library carried unique molecular identifier barcodes. TCRdb fed the PCR reads into MiXCR, producing one record per CDR3 protein. The table records under 450,000 distinct CDR3 sequences, about an eighth of them present only once. The germline CDR1 and CDR2 sequences are MNHNY and SVGAGI (reference sequence). V lost 5 bases and J lost 3, with 10 bases in between. The CDR3 sequence is 13 residues long. This TCR came from a human donor who donated a stem cell graft to a child with Fanconi anemia. The V call is TRBV6-6, the J call TRBJ1-1; maybe TRBD1 (5 bases). The sequencing here drew on PBMCs, taken from the stem cell graft. The CDR3 DNA sequence: TGTGCCAGCAGTCACATGGGGGACACTGAAGCTTTCTTT. Protein product: CASSHMGDTEAFF.